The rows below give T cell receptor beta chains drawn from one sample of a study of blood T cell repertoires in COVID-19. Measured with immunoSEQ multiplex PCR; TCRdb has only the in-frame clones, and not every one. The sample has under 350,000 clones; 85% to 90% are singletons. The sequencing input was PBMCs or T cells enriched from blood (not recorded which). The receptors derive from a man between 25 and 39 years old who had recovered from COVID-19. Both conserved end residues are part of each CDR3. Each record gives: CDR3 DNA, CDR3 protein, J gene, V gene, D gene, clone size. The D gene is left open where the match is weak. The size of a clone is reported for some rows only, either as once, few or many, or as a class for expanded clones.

TGTGCTAGTGGTTTGGGGCAGTATAATTCACCCCTCCACTTT,CASGLGQYNSPLHF,TRBJ1-6,TRBV12-5,.,once
TGTGCCAGCAGCTTAAGTTCTGCAGGGGTAGGGCCACCCCTCCACTTT,CASSLSSAGVGPPLHF,TRBJ1-6,TRBV7-9,.,.
TGTGCCAGCAGCTTGGCCCAGGGCACAGATACGCAGTATTTT,CASSLAQGTDTQYF,TRBJ2-3,TRBV5-6,.,.
TGTGCCAGTAGTATTGCCTCCTCCCGGGACAGGGACACTGAAGCTTTCTTT,CASSIASSRDRDTEAFF,TRBJ1-1,TRBV19,TRBD1,.
TGTGCCAGCAGCACAGGGGGCAATCAGCCCCAGCATTTT,CASSTGGNQPQHF,TRBJ1-5,TRBV9,TRBD1,.
TGTGCCAGTAGTGGGGCAGGGGTAGAGACCCAGTACTTC,CASSGAGVETQYF,TRBJ2-5,TRBV19,.,.
TGCGCCAGCAGCCGGGTCCCGGGGGAAGAGACCCAGTACTTC,CASSRVPGEETQYF,TRBJ2-5,TRBV5-1,.,.
TGTGCCATCAGTAAGTCTATCCGGGACAGGGCCCACGAGCAGTACTTC,CAISKSIRDRAHEQYF,TRBJ2-7,TRBV10-3,TRBD1,.
TGCAGCGCGGTGGGGGCCGATGAGCAGTTCTTC,CSAVGADEQFF,TRBJ2-1,TRBV29-1,.,.
TGTGCCAGCAGCTTTTCAGGGGGCAACACTGAAGCTTTCTTT,CASSFSGGNTEAFF,TRBJ1-1,TRBV5-6,TRBD1,.
TGCGCCAGCAGCTTGTGGTCTGACAGGGCAATGAACACTGAAGCTTTCTTT,CASSLWSDRAMNTEAFF,TRBJ1-1,TRBV5-1,TRBD1,.
TGTGCCAGCAGCCCGGGGGGACCTAACTATGGCTACACCTTC,CASSPGGPNYGYTF,TRBJ1-2,TRBV7-8,.,.
TGCAGCGTTGAAGATAAGCGGGAGACCCAGTACTTC,CSVEDKRETQYF,TRBJ2-5,TRBV29-1,.,.
TGTGCCAGCAGCCAACGCGGGTCGCTCAAACTGTTTTTT,CASSQRGSLKLFF,TRBJ1-4,TRBV6-5,.,.
TGTGCCAGCAGCCGCTTAGGAGGGGACACTGAAGCTTTCTTT,CASSRLGGDTEAFF,TRBJ1-1,TRBV7-8,.,few
TGCGCCAGCAGCCAGGATGTACAGGGGACGAACTACGAGCAGTACTTC,CASSQDVQGTNYEQYF,TRBJ2-7,TRBV4-1,TRBD1,.
TGTGCCAGCAGCTTAGTTGAGGGTAGGCAGCCCCAGCATTTT,CASSLVEGRQPQHF,TRBJ1-5,TRBV7-8,.,.